The clone carrying this T cell receptor beta chain was counted many times. Its antigen is undetermined. This sample stems from a study of T cell repertoires in cytomegalovirus infection. Study-level findings and limits: The response measured ex vivo was dominated by TCR beta clonotypes (HLA-C-restricted and CMV-specific). Summed frequency of public TCR beta families distinguished CMV carriers with the relevant HLA.

Looked up from germline, CDR1 is SEHNR and CDR2 is FQNEAQ (reference sequence). V lost 1 base to trimming and J lost 4 bases, with 10 bases between them. This CDR3 is 14 amino acids long. MiXCR was run by TCRdb on the reads, yielding one entry per CDR3 protein. The sample yields fewer than 550,000 distinct CDR3 sequences, roughly 10% seen once. Sequencing used PBMCs. The J gene is TRBJ1-1, the V gene TRBV7-9, with D unclear. This receptor was obtained from a human donor in good health (CMV status not recorded). Some clones in this sample may be carry-over from other donors' samples. CDR3 nucleotides: TGTGCCAGCAGCTTAGAGAGGGTTATCACTGAAGCTTTCTTT. Protein sequence: CASSLERVITEAFF.